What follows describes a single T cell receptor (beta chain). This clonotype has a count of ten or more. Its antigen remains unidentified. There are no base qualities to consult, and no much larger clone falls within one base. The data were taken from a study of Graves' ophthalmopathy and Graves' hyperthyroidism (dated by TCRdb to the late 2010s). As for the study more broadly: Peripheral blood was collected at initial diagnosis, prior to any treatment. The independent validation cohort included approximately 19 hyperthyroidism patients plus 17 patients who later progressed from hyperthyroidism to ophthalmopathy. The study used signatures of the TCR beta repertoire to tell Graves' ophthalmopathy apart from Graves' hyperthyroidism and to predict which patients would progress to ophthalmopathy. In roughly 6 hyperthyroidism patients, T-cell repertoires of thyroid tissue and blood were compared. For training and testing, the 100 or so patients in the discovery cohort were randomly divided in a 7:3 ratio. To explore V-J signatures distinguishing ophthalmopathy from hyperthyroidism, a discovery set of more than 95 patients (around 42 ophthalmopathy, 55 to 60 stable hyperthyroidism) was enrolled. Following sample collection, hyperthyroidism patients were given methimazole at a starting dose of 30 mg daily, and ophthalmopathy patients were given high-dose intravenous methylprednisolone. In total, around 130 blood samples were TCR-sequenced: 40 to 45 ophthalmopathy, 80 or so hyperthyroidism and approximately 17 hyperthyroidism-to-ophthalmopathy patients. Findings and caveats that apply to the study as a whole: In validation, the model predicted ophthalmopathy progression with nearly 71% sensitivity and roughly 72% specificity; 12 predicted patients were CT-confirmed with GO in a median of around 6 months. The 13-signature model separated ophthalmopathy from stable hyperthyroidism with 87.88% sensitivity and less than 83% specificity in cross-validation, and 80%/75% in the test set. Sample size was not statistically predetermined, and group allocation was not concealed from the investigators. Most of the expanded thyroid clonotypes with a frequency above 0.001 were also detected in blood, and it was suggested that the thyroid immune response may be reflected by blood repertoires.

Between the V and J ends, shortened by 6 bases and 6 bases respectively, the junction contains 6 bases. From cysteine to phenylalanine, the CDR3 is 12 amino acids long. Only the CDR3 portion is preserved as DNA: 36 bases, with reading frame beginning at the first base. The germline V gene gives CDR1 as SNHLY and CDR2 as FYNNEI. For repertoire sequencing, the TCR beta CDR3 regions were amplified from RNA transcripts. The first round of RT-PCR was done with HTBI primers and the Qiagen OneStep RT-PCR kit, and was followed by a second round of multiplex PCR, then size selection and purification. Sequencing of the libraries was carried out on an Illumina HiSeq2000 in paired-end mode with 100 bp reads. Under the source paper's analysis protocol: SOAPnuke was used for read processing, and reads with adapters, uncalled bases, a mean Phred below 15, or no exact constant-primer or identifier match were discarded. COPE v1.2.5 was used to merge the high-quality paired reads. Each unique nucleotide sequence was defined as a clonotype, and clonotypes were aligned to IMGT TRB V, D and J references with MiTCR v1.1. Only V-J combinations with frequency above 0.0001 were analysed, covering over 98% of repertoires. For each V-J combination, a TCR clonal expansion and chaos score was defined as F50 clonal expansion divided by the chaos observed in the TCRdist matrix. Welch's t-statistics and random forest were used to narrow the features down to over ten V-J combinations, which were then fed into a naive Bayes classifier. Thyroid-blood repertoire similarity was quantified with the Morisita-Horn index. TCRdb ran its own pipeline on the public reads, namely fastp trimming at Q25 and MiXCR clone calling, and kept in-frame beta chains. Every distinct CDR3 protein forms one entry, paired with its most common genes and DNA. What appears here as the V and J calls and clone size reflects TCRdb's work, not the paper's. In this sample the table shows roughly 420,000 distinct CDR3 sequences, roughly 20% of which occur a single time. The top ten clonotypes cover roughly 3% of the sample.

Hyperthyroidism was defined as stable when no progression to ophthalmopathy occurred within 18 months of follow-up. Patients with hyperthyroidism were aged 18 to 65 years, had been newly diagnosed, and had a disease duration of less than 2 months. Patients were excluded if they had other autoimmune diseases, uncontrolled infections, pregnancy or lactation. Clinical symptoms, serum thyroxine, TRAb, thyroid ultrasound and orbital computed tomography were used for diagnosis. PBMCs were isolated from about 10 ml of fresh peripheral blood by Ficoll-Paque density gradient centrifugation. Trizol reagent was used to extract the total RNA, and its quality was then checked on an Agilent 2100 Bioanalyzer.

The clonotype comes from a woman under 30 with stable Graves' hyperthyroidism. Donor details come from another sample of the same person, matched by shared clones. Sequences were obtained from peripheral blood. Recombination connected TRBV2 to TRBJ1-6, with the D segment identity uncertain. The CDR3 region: CASSAVNSPLHF. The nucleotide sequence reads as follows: TGTGCCAGCAGCGCAGTTAATTCACCCCTCCACTTT.